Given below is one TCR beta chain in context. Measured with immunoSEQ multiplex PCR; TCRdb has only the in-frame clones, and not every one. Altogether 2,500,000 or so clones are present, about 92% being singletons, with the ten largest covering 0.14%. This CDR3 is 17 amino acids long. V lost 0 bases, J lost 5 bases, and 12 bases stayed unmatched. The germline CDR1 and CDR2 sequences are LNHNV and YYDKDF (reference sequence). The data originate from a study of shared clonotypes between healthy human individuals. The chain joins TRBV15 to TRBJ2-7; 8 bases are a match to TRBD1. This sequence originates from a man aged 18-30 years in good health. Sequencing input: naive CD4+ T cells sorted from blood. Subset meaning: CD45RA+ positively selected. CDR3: CATSRDNTWDRPDEQYF. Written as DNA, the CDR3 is TGTGCCACCAGCAGAGATAACACCTGGGACAGGCCCGACGAGCAGTACTTC.